Listed below are T cell receptor beta chains from one sample, sequenced in a study of T cell changes during pregnancy in multiple sclerosis. Here immunoSEQ multiplex PCR was the method, and the copy in TCRdb shows in-frame clones only, minus some. In the table there are about 52,000 clones, more than 80% of which are singletons. This specimen was CD4+ T cells from peripheral blood mononuclear cells, taken before pregnancy. The receptors originated from a female donor with multiple sclerosis, enrolled in a pregnancy study. Both conserved end residues are part of each CDR3. D genes are given only for firm matches. The listing skips clone size in some rows; elsewhere it reads once, few, many or a size class.

v_gene: TRBV28
d_gene: TRBD1
j_gene: TRBJ1-4
abundance: few
CDR3aa: CASSLRPLKDRGRATNEKLFF
CDR3nt: TGTGCCAGCAGTTTACGACCCCTCAAGGACAGGGGCCGGGCAACTAATGAAAAACTGTTTTTT

v_gene: TRBV2
d_gene: -
j_gene: TRBJ1-5
abundance: -
CDR3aa: CASSWGGSWNQPQHF
CDR3nt: TGTGCCAGCAGTTGGGGGGGCAGCTGGAATCAGCCCCAGCATTTT

v_gene: TRBV4-2
d_gene: -
j_gene: TRBJ1-2
abundance: -
CDR3aa: CASSLRGAGGGDYTF
CDR3nt: TGTGCCAGCAGCCTAAGGGGAGCCGGCGGGGGTGACTACACCTTC

v_gene: TRBV10-3
d_gene: -
j_gene: TRBJ1-2
abundance: -
CDR3aa: CAIGQIQGRGYGYTF
CDR3nt: TGTGCCATCGGCCAAATACAGGGCCGAGGCTATGGCTACACCTTC

v_gene: TRBV27
d_gene: -
j_gene: TRBJ2-1
abundance: -
CDR3aa: CASSGSGWHMSSYNEQFF
CDR3nt: TGTGCCAGCAGTGGTTCGGGTTGGCACATGAGCTCCTACAATGAGCAGTTCTTC

v_gene: TRBV6-1
d_gene: TRBD1
j_gene: TRBJ1-2
abundance: -
CDR3aa: CASSEGWGQINYGYTF
CDR3nt: TGTGCCAGCAGTGAAGGTTGGGGACAGATTAACTATGGCTACACCTTC

v_gene: TRBV5-8
d_gene: -
j_gene: TRBJ2-7
abundance: once
CDR3aa: CASSKTTWFREQYF
CDR3nt: TGTGCCAGCAGCAAAACTACATGGTTCCGCGAGCAGTACTTC

v_gene: TRBV19
d_gene: -
j_gene: TRBJ1-2
abundance: -
CDR3aa: CASSIEAAYGYTF
CDR3nt: TGTGCCAGTAGTATTGAGGCAGCCTATGGCTACACCTTC

v_gene: TRBV11-3
d_gene: TRBD1
j_gene: TRBJ2-1
abundance: -
CDR3aa: CASSLDLRDRGGNEQFF
CDR3nt: TGTGCCAGCAGCTTAGATCTGCGGGACAGGGGAGGCAATGAGCAGTTCTTC

v_gene: TRBV29-1
d_gene: TRBD1
j_gene: TRBJ2-3
abundance: -
CDR3aa: CSVEQGATDTQYF
CDR3nt: TGCAGCGTTGAACAGGGGGCTACAGATACGCAGTATTTT

v_gene: TRBV28
d_gene: -
j_gene: TRBJ1-3
abundance: -
CDR3aa: CASSFTRVPGNTIYF
CDR3nt: TGTGCCAGCAGTTTCACCAGGGTCCCTGGAAACACCATATATTTT

v_gene: TRBV11-2
d_gene: TRBD2
j_gene: TRBJ2-1
abundance: -
CDR3aa: CASSLLAGTVGEQFF
CDR3nt: TGTGCCAGCAGCCTCTTAGCGGGAACGGTAGGGGAGCAGTTCTTC

v_gene: TRBV6-5
d_gene: TRBD1
j_gene: TRBJ2-2
abundance: -
CDR3aa: CASSFDRVAGELFF
CDR3nt: TGTGCCAGCAGTTTCGACAGGGTTGCCGGGGAGCTGTTTTTT

v_gene: TRBV5-1
d_gene: -
j_gene: TRBJ1-1
abundance: -
CDR3aa: CASSLQGTPSEAFF
CDR3nt: TGCGCCAGCAGCTTACAGGGTACCCCATCTGAAGCTTTCTTT

v_gene: TRBV7-2
d_gene: -
j_gene: TRBJ1-2
abundance: -
CDR3aa: CASSLGGSNNYGYTF
CDR3nt: TGTGCCAGCAGCTTAGGAGGCAGCAATAACTATGGCTACACCTTC

v_gene: TRBV27
d_gene: -
j_gene: TRBJ1-5
abundance: -
CDR3aa: CASSPGHSNQPQHF
CDR3nt: TGTGCCAGCAGTCCCGGACACTCCAATCAGCCCCAGCATTTT

v_gene: TRBV4-1
d_gene: TRBD2
j_gene: TRBJ2-3
abundance: -
CDR3aa: CASSHYQTSGNTADTQYF
CDR3nt: TGCGCCAGCAGCCACTATCAGACTAGCGGGAATACCGCAGATACGCAGTATTTT

v_gene: TRBV19
d_gene: TRBD2
j_gene: TRBJ2-1
abundance: once
CDR3aa: CASKDLYGRPTDNEQFF
CDR3nt: TGTGCCAGTAAGGATCTTTACGGGAGGCCTACAGACAATGAGCAGTTCTTC

v_gene: TRBV9
d_gene: -
j_gene: TRBJ1-1
abundance: -
CDR3aa: CASSVDSNTEAFF
CDR3nt: TGTGCCAGCAGCGTAGACTCAAACACTGAAGCTTTCTTT

v_gene: TRBV5-1
d_gene: TRBD1
j_gene: TRBJ2-3
abundance: -
CDR3aa: CASRHDNRGPTDTQYF
CDR3nt: TGCGCCAGCAGACATGATAACAGGGGACCCACAGATACGCAGTATTTT

v_gene: TRBV5-1
d_gene: -
j_gene: TRBJ2-7
abundance: -
CDR3aa: CASTRTASGNYEQYF
CDR3nt: TGCGCCAGCACCAGGACGGCCTCCGGGAATTACGAGCAGTACTTC

v_gene: TRBV5-1
d_gene: TRBD2
j_gene: TRBJ2-7
abundance: -
CDR3aa: CASSFGSGRADEQYF
CDR3nt: TGCGCCAGCAGCTTCGGTAGCGGGAGGGCAGACGAGCAGTACTTC

v_gene: TRBV5-1
d_gene: -
j_gene: TRBJ2-3
abundance: -
CDR3aa: CASSLHTDTQYF
CDR3nt: TGCGCCAGCAGCTTACACACAGATACGCAGTATTTT

v_gene: TRBV23-1
d_gene: -
j_gene: TRBJ1-5
abundance: -
CDR3aa: CASSQSSPGRNQPQHF
CDR3nt: TGCGCCAGCAGTCAATCGTCACCGGGGAGGAATCAGCCCCAGCATTTT

v_gene: TRBV2
d_gene: TRBD1
j_gene: TRBJ1-6
abundance: -
CDR3aa: CASSPGTGGAPNSPLHF
CDR3nt: TGTGCCAGCAGCCCCGGGACAGGGGGCGCCCCTAATTCACCCCTCCACTTT

v_gene: TRBV14
d_gene: -
j_gene: TRBJ1-1
abundance: few
CDR3aa: CASSQVGRGTEAFF
CDR3nt: TGTGCCAGCAGCCAAGTGGGTCGCGGCACTGAAGCTTTCTTT

v_gene: TRBV20-1
d_gene: -
j_gene: TRBJ2-7
abundance: -
CDR3aa: CSALDNYEQYF
CDR3nt: TGCAGTGCCCTTGACAACTACGAGCAGTACTTC

v_gene: TRBV5-1
d_gene: TRBD2
j_gene: TRBJ2-1
abundance: once
CDR3aa: CASSLAGGINEQFF
CDR3nt: TGCGCCAGCAGCTTGGCCGGGGGGATCAATGAGCAGTTCTTC

v_gene: TRBV4-3
d_gene: TRBD1
j_gene: TRBJ1-4
abundance: -
CDR3aa: CASSQDGDRDGEKLFF
CDR3nt: TGCGCCAGCAGCCAAGACGGGGACAGGGATGGTGAAAAACTGTTTTTT

v_gene: TRBV30
d_gene: TRBD2
j_gene: TRBJ2-3
abundance: -
CDR3aa: CAWSVGWRERDTQYF
CDR3nt: TGTGCCTGGAGTGTAGGTTGGCGGGAGAGGGATACGCAGTATTTT

v_gene: TRBV7-6
d_gene: TRBD1
j_gene: TRBJ2-5
abundance: -
CDR3aa: CASVDISRGQGETQYF
CDR3nt: TGTGCCAGCGTAGATATAAGCCGTGGACAGGGGGAGACCCAGTACTTC

v_gene: TRBV6-5
d_gene: -
j_gene: TRBJ2-7
abundance: -
CDR3aa: CASSDWGSNYEQYF
CDR3nt: TGTGCCAGCAGTGATTGGGGCAGTAACTACGAGCAGTACTTC

v_gene: TRBV7-8
d_gene: -
j_gene: TRBJ2-3
abundance: -
CDR3aa: CASSLDRDSGTDTQYF
CDR3nt: TGTGCCAGCAGCTTAGACAGGGATTCGGGCACAGATACGCAGTATTTT

v_gene: TRBV28
d_gene: TRBD1
j_gene: TRBJ1-1
abundance: -
CDR3aa: CASSSAGTGNTEAFF
CDR3nt: TGTGCCAGCAGTTCGGCCGGGACAGGGAACACTGAAGCTTTCTTT

v_gene: TRBV13
d_gene: -
j_gene: TRBJ2-7
abundance: -
CDR3aa: CASSLPFSYEQYF
CDR3nt: TGTGCCAGCAGCCTACCCTTCTCCTACGAGCAGTACTTC

v_gene: TRBV15
d_gene: -
j_gene: TRBJ1-4
abundance: few
CDR3aa: CATSRQSTNEKLFF
CDR3nt: TGTGCCACCAGCAGACAGTCAACTAATGAAAAACTGTTTTTT

v_gene: TRBV27
d_gene: -
j_gene: TRBJ2-3
abundance: -
CDR3aa: CASSLWGGRDTQYF
CDR3nt: TGTGCCAGCAGTTTATGGGGAGGTAGAGATACGCAGTATTTT

v_gene: TRBV5-4
d_gene: TRBD1
j_gene: TRBJ1-2
abundance: -
CDR3aa: CASSGGTGSNYGYTF
CDR3nt: TGTGCCAGCAGCGGAGGGACAGGGTCTAACTATGGCTACACCTTC

v_gene: TRBV6-4
d_gene: TRBD2
j_gene: TRBJ2-2
abundance: -
CDR3aa: CASRDGAGAGELFF
CDR3nt: TGTGCCAGCAGGGACGGCGCGGGAGCCGGGGAGCTGTTTTTT

v_gene: TRBV7-8
d_gene: TRBD1
j_gene: TRBJ1-3
abundance: -
CDR3aa: CASSLEDRAGNTIYF
CDR3nt: TGTGCCAGCAGCTTAGAGGACAGGGCTGGAAACACCATATATTTT

v_gene: TRBV30
d_gene: TRBD2
j_gene: TRBJ2-3
abundance: -
CDR3aa: CAWSVQAGSTDTQYF
CDR3nt: TGTGCCTGGAGTGTACAAGCGGGAAGCACAGATACGCAGTATTTT

v_gene: TRBV18
d_gene: -
j_gene: TRBJ1-4
abundance: -
CDR3aa: CASSPPAGLGEKLFF
CDR3nt: TGTGCCAGCTCACCACCGGCAGGGCTGGGTGAAAAACTGTTTTTT

v_gene: TRBV19
d_gene: -
j_gene: TRBJ2-1
abundance: -
CDR3aa: CASSRQDSSYNEQFF
CDR3nt: TGTGCCAGTAGTCGACAGGACAGCTCCTACAATGAGCAGTTCTTC

v_gene: TRBV19
d_gene: TRBD1
j_gene: TRBJ2-2
abundance: -
CDR3aa: CATETGANTGELFF
CDR3nt: TGTGCCACCGAAACAGGGGCGAACACCGGGGAGCTGTTTTTT

v_gene: TRBV5-1
d_gene: -
j_gene: TRBJ1-1
abundance: few
CDR3aa: CASSLGGEALNTEAFF
CDR3nt: TGCGCCAGCAGCTTGGGGGGGGAGGCTTTGAACACTGAAGCTTTCTTT

v_gene: TRBV5-5
d_gene: -
j_gene: TRBJ1-3
abundance: -
CDR3aa: CASSLEWSSGNTIYF
CDR3nt: TGTGCCAGCAGCTTGGAATGGAGCTCTGGAAACACCATATATTTT

v_gene: TRBV5-5
d_gene: TRBD1
j_gene: TRBJ1-1
abundance: -
CDR3aa: CASSFSTGGSNTEAFF
CDR3nt: TGTGCCAGCAGCTTTTCAACAGGGGGCTCGAACACTGAAGCTTTCTTT

v_gene: TRBV2
d_gene: TRBD1
j_gene: TRBJ2-1
abundance: -
CDR3aa: CASSATRGLAYNEQFF
CDR3nt: TGTGCCAGCAGTGCGACCAGGGGGCTCGCCTACAATGAGCAGTTCTTC

v_gene: TRBV9
d_gene: -
j_gene: TRBJ2-2
abundance: once
CDR3aa: CASSARPGGDRVAGELFF
CDR3nt: TGTGCCAGCAGCGCCCGCCCGGGGGGGGACAGGGTGGCCGGGGAGCTGTTTTTT

v_gene: TRBV2
d_gene: -
j_gene: TRBJ2-5
abundance: -
CDR3aa: CASSEDLGETQYF
CDR3nt: TGTGCCAGCAGTGAAGACCTCGGGGAGACCCAGTACTTC

v_gene: TRBV10-1
d_gene: -
j_gene: TRBJ2-7
abundance: -
CDR3aa: CASTRSYEQYF
CDR3nt: TGCGCCAGCACCCGCTCCTACGAGCAGTACTTC

v_gene: TRBV4-2
d_gene: -
j_gene: TRBJ1-1
abundance: -
CDR3aa: CASSPLQGLAEAFF
CDR3nt: TGTGCCAGCAGCCCCCTCCAGGGGCTAGCTGAAGCTTTCTTT

v_gene: TRBV28
d_gene: TRBD1
j_gene: TRBJ2-7
abundance: -
CDR3aa: CASMGQGSSYEQYF
CDR3nt: TGTGCCAGTATGGGACAGGGGTCCTCCTACGAGCAGTACTTC

v_gene: TRBV10-3
d_gene: -
j_gene: TRBJ2-1
abundance: -
CDR3aa: CAISGGSHEQFF
CDR3nt: TGTGCCATCAGTGGAGGGTCACATGAGCAGTTCTTC

v_gene: TRBV18
d_gene: -
j_gene: TRBJ2-5
abundance: -
CDR3aa: CASSPGGLGQETQYF
CDR3nt: TGTGCCAGCTCACCAGGAGGGTTGGGACAAGAGACCCAGTACTTC

v_gene: TRBV19
d_gene: TRBD1
j_gene: TRBJ1-4
abundance: -
CDR3aa: CASSRQGPNEKLFF
CDR3nt: TGTGCCAGTAGCCGACAGGGTCCTAATGAAAAACTGTTTTTT